This T cell receptor (beta chain) was sequenced for a study of identical twins. General study points: Abundant cord blood beta clonotypes carried fewer insertions; memory repertoires showed none. Researchers reported weaker excess twin sharing in beta out-of-frame sequences.

This clonotype was counted between two and nine times. Its antigen remains unidentified. Template switching added a universal primer site, and cDNA bore unique molecular identifiers. TCRdb called the 5' RACE reads again in MiXCR, with one record for every CDR3 protein. The sample includes approximately 500,000 distinct CDR3 sequences, over 12% seen only once; the top ten take around 0.4%. The same specimen was also included in a second study, on yellow fever vaccine responses in identical twins.

The source material was CD4+ T cells sorted from blood. This receptor was identified in a woman younger than 30 in good health.

The CDR3 is CARSLAQGPDTQYF. As DNA, the CDR3 is TGTGCCAGAAGCTTGGCGCAGGGTCCGGATACGCAGTATTTT. The chain employs TRBV5-3 and TRBJ2-3; tentatively, D is TRBD1 (5 bases). TRBV5-3 qualifies as an ORF whose function is uncertain. The CDR3 is 14 amino acids. Trimming removed 0 bases at V and 6 bases at J, with 11 bases between.